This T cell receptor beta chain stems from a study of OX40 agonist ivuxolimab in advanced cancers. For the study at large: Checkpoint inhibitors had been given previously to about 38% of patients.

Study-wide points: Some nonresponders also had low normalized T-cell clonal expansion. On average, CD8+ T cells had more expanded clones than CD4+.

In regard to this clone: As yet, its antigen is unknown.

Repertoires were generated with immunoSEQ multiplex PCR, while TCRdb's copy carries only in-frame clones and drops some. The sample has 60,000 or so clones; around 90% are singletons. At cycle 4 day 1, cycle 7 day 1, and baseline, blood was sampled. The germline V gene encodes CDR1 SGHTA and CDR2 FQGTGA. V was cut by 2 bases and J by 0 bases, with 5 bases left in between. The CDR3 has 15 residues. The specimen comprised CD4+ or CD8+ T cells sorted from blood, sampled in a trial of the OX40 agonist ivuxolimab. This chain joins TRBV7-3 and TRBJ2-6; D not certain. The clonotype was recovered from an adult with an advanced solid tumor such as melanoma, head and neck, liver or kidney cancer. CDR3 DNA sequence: TGTGCCAGCAGCTTACGGTTCTCTGGGGCCAACGTCCTGACTTTC. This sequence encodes CASSLRFSGANVLTF. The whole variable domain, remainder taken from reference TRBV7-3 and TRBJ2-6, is GAGVSQTPSNKVTEKGKYVELRCDPISGHTALYWYRQSLGQGPEFLIYFQGTGAADDSGLPNDRFFAVRPEGSVSTLKIQRTERGDSAVYLCASSLRFSGANVLTFGAGSRLTVL.